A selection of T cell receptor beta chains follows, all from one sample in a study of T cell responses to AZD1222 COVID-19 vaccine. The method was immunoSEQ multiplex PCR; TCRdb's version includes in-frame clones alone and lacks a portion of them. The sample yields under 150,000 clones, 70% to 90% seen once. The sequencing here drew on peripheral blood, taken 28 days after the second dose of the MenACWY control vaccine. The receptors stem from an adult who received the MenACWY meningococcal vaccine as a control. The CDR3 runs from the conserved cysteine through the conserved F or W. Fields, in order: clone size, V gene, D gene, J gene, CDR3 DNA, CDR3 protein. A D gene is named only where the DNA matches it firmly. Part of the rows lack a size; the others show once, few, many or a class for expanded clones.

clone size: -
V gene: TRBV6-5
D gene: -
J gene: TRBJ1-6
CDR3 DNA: TGTGCCAGCACTACCTCCTATAATTCACCCCTCCACTTT
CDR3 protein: CASTTSYNSPLHF

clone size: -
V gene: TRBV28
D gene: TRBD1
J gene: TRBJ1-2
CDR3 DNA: TGTGCCAGCAGAGAGATAGCAGGGGGCTTTGGCTACACCTTC
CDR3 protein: CASREIAGGFGYTF

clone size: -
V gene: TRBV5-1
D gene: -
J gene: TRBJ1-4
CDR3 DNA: TGCGCCAGCAGCTTGGAGGGGCGGCGTGAAAAACTGTTTTTT
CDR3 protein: CASSLEGRREKLFF

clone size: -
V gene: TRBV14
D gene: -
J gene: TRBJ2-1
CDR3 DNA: TGTGCCAGCAGCCAACCTGGTCGGGACCTTTACAATGAGCAGTTCTTC
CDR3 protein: CASSQPGRDLYNEQFF

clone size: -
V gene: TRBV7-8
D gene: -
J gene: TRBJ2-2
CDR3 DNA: TGTGCCAGCAGCTTAGTAGGCGGGAAGGTCGGGGAGCTGTTTTTT
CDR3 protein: CASSLVGGKVGELFF

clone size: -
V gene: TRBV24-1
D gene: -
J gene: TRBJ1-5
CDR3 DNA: TGTGCCACCAGTGGGAGCCATAGCAATCAGCCCCAGCATTTT
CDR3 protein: CATSGSHSNQPQHF

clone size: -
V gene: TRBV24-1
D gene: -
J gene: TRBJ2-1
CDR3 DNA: TGTGCCACCAGTGATTCGGTCAGGATGACCTACAATGAGCAGTTCTTC
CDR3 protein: CATSDSVRMTYNEQFF

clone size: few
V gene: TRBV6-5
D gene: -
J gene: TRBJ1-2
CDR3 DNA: TGTGCCAGCAGTCCCGGGTCTAACTATGGCTACACCTTC
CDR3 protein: CASSPGSNYGYTF

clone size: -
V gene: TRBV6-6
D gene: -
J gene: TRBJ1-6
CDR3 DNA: TGTGCCAGCAGTTACTCTAACAGTGGGAATTCACCCCTCCACTTT
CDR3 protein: CASSYSNSGNSPLHF

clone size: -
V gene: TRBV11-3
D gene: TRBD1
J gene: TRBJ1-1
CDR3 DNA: TGTGCCAGCAGCCTGGGGTCGCAGGGGGCGGACACTGAAGCTTTCTTT
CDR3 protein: CASSLGSQGADTEAFF

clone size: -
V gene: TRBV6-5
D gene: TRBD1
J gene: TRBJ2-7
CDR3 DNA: TGTGCCAGCAGTTACTCTCGGACAGGGGGCTACGAGCAGTACTTC
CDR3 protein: CASSYSRTGGYEQYF

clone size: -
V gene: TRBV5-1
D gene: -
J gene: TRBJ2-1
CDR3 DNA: TGCGCCAGCAGCTTGGCCAATTTCACAGCGGGCCCGGCCTACAATGAGCAGTTCTTC
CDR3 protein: CASSLANFTAGPAYNEQFF

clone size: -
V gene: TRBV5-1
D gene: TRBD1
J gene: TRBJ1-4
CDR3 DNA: TGCGCCAGCAGTTGGAATACAGGGGCTGATAATGAAAAACTGTTTTTT
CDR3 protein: CASSWNTGADNEKLFF

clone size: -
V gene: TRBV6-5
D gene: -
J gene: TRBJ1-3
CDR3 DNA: TGTGCCTCTCGGCCCTCTTCTGGAAACACCATATATTTT
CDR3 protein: CASRPSSGNTIYF

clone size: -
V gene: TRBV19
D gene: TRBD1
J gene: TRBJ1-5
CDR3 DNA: TGTGCCAGTAGTCAGGGACAGGGCGGCCAGCCCCAGCATTTT
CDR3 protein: CASSQGQGGQPQHF

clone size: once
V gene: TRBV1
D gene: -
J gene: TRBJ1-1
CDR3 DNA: TGCACCAGCAGCCATTTTCTAGGACAGGGGGCGAACACTGAAGCTTTCTTT
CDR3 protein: CTSSHFLGQGANTEAFF

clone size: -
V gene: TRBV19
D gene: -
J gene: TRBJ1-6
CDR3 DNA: TGTGCCTCGCTGTGGGCCAAGAAGAACTTT
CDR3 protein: CASLWAKKNF

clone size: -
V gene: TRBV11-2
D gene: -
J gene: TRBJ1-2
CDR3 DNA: TGTGCCAGCAGCTTAGATCCCGTAGGAAAGGTTGGGACCTTC
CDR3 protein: CASSLDPVGKVGTF

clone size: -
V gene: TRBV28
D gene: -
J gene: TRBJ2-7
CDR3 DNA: TGTGCCAGCAGTCCCGGGACTTCTTCGGGTGAGCAGTACTTC
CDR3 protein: CASSPGTSSGEQYF

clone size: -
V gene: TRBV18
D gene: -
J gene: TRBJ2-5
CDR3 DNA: TGTGCCAGCTCTCTCCAAAACAACCAAGAGACCCAGTACTTC
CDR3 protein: CASSLQNNQETQYF

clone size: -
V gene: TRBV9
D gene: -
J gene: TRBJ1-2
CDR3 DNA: TGTGCCAGCAGCTTAAGAAATGGCTACACCTTC
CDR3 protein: CASSLRNGYTF

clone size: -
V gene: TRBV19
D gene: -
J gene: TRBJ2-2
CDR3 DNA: TGTGCCAGTAGTATCCTGGACAGTGGCGACACCGGGGAGCTGTTTTTT
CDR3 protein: CASSILDSGDTGELFF

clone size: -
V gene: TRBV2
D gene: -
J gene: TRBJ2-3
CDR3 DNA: TGTGCCAGCACGGCCAGGATCACAGATACGCAGTATTTT
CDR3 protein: CASTARITDTQYF

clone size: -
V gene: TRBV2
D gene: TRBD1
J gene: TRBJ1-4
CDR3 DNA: TGTGCCACCCGAGGACAGGGATTCGGAAAACTGTTTTTT
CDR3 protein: CATRGQGFGKLFF

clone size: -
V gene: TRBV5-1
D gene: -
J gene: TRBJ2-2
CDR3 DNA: TGCGCCAGCAGCTTGTCAGCAAACACCGGGGAGCTGTTTTTT
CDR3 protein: CASSLSANTGELFF

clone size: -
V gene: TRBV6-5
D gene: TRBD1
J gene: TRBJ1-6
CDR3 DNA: TGTGCCAGCAGGGGGACAGGGGAAGATTCACCCCTCCACTTT
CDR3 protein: CASRGTGEDSPLHF

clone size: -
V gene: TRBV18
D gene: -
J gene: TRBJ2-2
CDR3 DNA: TGTGCCAGCTCACACCCCGGGCAGACTCACACCGGGGAGCTGTTTTTT
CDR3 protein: CASSHPGQTHTGELFF

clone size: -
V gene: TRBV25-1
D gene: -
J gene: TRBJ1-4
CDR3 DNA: TGTGCCAGCAGTGAATTTAGAGGAGGGAATGAAAAACTGTTTTTT
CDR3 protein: CASSEFRGGNEKLFF

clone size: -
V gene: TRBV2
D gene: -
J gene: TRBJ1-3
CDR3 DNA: TGTGCCAGTCGGGATCTCTCTGGAAACACCATATATTTT
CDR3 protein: CASRDLSGNTIYF

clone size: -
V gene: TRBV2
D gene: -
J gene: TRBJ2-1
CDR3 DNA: TGTGCCAGCAGGTATTCGGGACAGCGGGGTGAGCAGTTCTTC
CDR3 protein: CASRYSGQRGEQFF

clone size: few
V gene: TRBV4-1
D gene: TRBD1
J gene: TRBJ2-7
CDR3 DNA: TGCGCCAGCAGCCAAGGGTGGACAGGGACGAGTTACGAGCAGTACTTC
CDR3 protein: CASSQGWTGTSYEQYF

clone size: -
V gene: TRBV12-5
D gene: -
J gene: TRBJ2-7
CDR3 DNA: TGTGCTAGTGGCCCGAGTGGCGTCAACGAGCAGTACTTC
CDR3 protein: CASGPSGVNEQYF

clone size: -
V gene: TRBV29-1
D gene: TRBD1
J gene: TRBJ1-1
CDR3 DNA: TGCAGCGTTAAGGGGGCGGAGAACACTGAAGCTTTCTTT
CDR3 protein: CSVKGAENTEAFF

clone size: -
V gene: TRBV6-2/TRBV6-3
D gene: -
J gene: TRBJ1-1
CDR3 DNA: TGTGCCAGCAGTTACACACTTGGGGGGGCGGACACTGAAGCTTTCTTT
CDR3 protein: CASSYTLGGADTEAFF

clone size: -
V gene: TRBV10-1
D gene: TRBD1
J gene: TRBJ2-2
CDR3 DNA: TGCGCCAGCAGTCCGGGACAGGGGGCCGACACCGGGGAGCTGTTTTTT
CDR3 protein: CASSPGQGADTGELFF

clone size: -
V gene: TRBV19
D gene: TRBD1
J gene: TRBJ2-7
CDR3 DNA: TGTGCCAGTAGTAAGGGACAGGGCTACGAGCAGTACTTC
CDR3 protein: CASSKGQGYEQYF

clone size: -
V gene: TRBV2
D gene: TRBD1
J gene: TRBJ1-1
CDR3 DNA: TGTGCCAGCAGTGAAGCGGGGGACAGCAAAGCTTTCTTT
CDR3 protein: CASSEAGDSKAFF

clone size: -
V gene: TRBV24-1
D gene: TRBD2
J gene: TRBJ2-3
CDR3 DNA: TGTGCCACCAGTGACACCGGACTAGCGGTTAGCACAGATACGCAGTATTTT
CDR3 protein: CATSDTGLAVSTDTQYF

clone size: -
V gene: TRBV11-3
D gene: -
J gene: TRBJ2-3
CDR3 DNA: TGTGCCAGCAGCTTAGGGCAGGGGACGCAGTATTTT
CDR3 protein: CASSLGQGTQYF

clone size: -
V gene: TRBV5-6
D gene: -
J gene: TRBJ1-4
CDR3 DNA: TGTGCCAGCAGCTTGCGTAGGCTCACTAATGAAAAACTGTTTTTT
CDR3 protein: CASSLRRLTNEKLFF